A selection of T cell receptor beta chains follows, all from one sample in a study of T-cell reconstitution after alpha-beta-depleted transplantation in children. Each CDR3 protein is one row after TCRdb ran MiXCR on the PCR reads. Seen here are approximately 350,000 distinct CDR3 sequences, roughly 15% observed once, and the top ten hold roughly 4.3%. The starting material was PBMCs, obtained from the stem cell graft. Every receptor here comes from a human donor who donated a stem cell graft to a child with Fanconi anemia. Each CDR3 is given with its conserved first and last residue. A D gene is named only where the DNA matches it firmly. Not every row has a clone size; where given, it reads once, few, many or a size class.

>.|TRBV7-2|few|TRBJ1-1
CASSLVEHTEAFF
TGTGCCAGCAGCTTAGTGGAACACACTGAAGCTTTCTTT
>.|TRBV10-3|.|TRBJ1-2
CAIAPGTSYGYTF
TGTGCCATCGCCCCCGGGACAAGCTATGGCTACACCTTC
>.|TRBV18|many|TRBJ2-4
CASSPPRAKNIQYF
TGTGCCAGCTCACCACCGAGGGCCAAAAACATTCAGTACTTC
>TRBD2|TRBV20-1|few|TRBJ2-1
CSATGLASYNEQFF
TGCAGTGCTACGGGACTAGCTTCCTACAATGAGCAGTTCTTC
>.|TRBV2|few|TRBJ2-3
CASRTDMGDTQYF
TGTGCCAGCAGAACGGATATGGGCGATACGCAGTATTTT
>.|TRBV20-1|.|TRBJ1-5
CSARWQGNQPQHF
TGCAGTGCTAGATGGCAGGGGAATCAGCCCCAGCATTTT
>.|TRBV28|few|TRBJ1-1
CASSPAGGSFNTEAFF
TGTGCCAGCAGTCCCGCCGGAGGGTCCTTTAACACTGAAGCTTTCTTT
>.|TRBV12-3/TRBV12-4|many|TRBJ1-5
CASGRGASNQPQHF
TGTGCCAGCGGAAGGGGGGCGAGCAATCAGCCCCAGCATTTT
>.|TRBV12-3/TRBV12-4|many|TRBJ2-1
CASSFPQGQGPDEQFF
TGTGCCAGCAGTTTCCCCCAGGGGCAGGGCCCCGATGAGCAGTTCTTC
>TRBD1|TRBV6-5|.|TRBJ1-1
CASSYSIAVQGAKEAFF
TGTGCCAGCAGTTACTCGATAGCCGTACAGGGGGCAAAAGAAGCTTTCTTT
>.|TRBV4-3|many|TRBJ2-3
CASSPRSSDTQYF
TGCGCCAGCAGTCCAAGGTCCTCAGATACGCAGTATTTT
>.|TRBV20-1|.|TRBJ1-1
CSARENRMNTEAFF
TGCAGTGCTAGAGAGAACCGCATGAACACTGAAGCTTTCTTT
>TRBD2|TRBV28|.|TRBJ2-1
CASTIAGTEQFF
TGTGCCAGCACCATAGCGGGGACTGAGCAGTTCTTC
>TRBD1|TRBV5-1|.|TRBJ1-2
CASSLAAGTGGRYGYTF
TGCGCCAGCAGCTTGGCTGCCGGGACAGGGGGCCGGTATGGCTACACCTTC
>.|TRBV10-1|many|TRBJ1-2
CASSAVRGYGYTF
TGCGCCAGCAGTGCGGTTCGCGGCTATGGCTACACCTTC
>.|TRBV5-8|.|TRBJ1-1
CASSLPTMNTEAFF
TGTGCCAGCAGCTTACCGACCATGAACACTGAAGCTTTCTTT
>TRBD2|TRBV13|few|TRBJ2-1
CASTPGRSSYNEQFF
TGTGCCAGCACCCCCGGGAGGAGCTCCTACAATGAGCAGTTCTTC
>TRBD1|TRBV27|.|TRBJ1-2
CASSSLPPRPDDRDGYTF
TGTGCCAGCAGTTCCCTACCTCCACGACCCGACGACAGGGACGGCTACACCTTC
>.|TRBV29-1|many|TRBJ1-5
CSVATDSNQPQHF
TGCAGCGTTGCCACAGATAGCAATCAGCCCCAGCATTTT
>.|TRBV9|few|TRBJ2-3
CASSFGPADTQYF
TGTGCCAGCAGCTTCGGCCCAGCAGATACGCAGTATTTT
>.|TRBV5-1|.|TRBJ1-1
CASSLDYMNTEAFF
TGCGCCAGCAGCTTAGATTACATGAACACTGAAGCTTTCTTT
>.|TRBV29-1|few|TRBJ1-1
CSVDQGRDTEAFF
TGCAGCGTTGATCAGGGTAGGGATACTGAAGCTTTCTTT
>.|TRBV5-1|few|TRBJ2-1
CASSLSPPSSYNEQFF
TGCGCCAGCAGCTTGAGCCCCCCAAGCTCCTACAATGAGCAGTTCTTC
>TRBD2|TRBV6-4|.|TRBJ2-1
CASRHPPGLAAPLSYNEQFF
TGTGCCAGCAGGCACCCTCCGGGACTAGCGGCTCCTCTCTCCTACAATGAGCAGTTCTTC
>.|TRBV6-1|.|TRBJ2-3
CASRPKVTDTQYF
TGTGCCAGCAGACCGAAAGTCACAGATACGCAGTATTTT
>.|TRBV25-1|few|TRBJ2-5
CASSEFDRPQETQYF
TGTGCCAGCAGTGAATTTGACCGCCCACAAGAGACCCAGTACTTC
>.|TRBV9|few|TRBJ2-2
CASSVVSDGELFF
TGTGCCAGCAGCGTAGTTTCCGACGGGGAGCTGTTTTTT
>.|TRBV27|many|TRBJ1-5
CASSFGFSVRPQHF
TGTGCCAGCAGTTTTGGGTTCTCAGTTAGACCCCAGCATTTT
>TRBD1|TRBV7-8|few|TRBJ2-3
CASSLGTDTDTQYF
TGTGCCAGCAGCCTAGGGACAGACACAGATACGCAGTATTTT
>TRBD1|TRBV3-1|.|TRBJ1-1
CASSQSDRANTEAFF
TGTGCCAGCAGCCAATCGGACAGGGCGAACACTGAAGCTTTCTTT
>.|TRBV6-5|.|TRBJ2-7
CASSSGFNEQYF
TGTGCCAGCAGTTCGGGGTTCAACGAGCAGTACTTC
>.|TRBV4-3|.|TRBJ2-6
CASSPFALTATISGANVLTF
TGCGCCAGCAGCCCTTTCGCCCTTACGGCCACCATCTCTGGGGCCAACGTCCTGACTTTC
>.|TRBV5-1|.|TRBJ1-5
CASSSGARGNGEPQHF
TGCGCCAGCAGCTCTGGTGCCAGGGGCAACGGGGAGCCCCAGCATTTT
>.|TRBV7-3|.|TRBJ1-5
CASSLGGKQPQHF
TGTGCCAGCAGCTTAGGCGGTAAGCAGCCCCAGCATTTT
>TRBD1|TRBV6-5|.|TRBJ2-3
CASSYTQTGEVDTQYF
TGTGCCAGCAGTTACACCCAGACAGGGGAGGTAGATACGCAGTATTTT
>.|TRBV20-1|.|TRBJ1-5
CSATWGSDQPQHF
TGCAGTGCTACCTGGGGATCGGATCAGCCCCAGCATTTT
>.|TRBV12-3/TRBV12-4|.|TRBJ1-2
CASSPRPIRYGYTF
TGTGCCAGCAGCCCGCGCCCGATCCGCTATGGCTACACCTTC
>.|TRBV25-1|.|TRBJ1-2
CASSETSRYTF
TGTGCCAGCAGTGAAACGAGTCGCTACACCTTC
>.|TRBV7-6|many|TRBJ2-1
CASSLAPPSGFYNEQFF
TGTGCCAGCAGCTTAGCGCCCCCCTCAGGGTTTTACAATGAGCAGTTCTTC
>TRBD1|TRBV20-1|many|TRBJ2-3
CSARGQGVADTQYF
TGCAGTGCTAGAGGACAGGGGGTTGCAGATACGCAGTATTTT
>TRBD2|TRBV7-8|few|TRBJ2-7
CASSDVGLQNYEQYF
TGTGCCAGCAGTGACGTGGGACTACAGAACTACGAGCAGTACTTC
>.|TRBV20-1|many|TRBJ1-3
CSASGQTGNTIYF
TGCAGTGCTAGTGGCCAGACCGGAAACACCATATATTTT
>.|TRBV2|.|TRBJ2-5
CASGSLQETQYF
TGTGCCAGCGGGTCCTTGCAAGAGACCCAGTACTTC
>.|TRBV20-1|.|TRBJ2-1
CSARHRDLYNEQFF
TGCAGTGCTAGACACCGGGACCTTTACAATGAGCAGTTCTTC
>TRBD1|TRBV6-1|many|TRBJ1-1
CASSETGGDTEAFF
TGTGCCAGCAGTGAAACAGGGGGTGATACTGAAGCTTTCTTT
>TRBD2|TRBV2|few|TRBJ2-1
CATFRGGPYNEQFF
TGTGCCACCTTTCGCGGGGGGCCCTACAATGAGCAGTTCTTC